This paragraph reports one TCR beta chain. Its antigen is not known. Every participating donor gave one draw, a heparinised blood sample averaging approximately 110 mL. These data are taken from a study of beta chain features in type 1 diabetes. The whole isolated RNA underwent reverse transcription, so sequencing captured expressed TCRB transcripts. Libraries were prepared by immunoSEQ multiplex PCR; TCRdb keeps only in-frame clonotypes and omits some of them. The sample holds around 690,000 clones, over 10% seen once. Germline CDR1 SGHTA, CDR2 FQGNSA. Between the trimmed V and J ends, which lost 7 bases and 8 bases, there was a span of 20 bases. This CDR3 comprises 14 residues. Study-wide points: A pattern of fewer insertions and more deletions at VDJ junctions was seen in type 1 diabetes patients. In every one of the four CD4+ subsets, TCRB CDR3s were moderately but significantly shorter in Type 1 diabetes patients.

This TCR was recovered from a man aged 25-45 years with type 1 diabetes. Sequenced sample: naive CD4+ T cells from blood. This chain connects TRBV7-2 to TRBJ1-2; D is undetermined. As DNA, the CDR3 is TGTGCCAGCACCACACAGCCGGAATTTCGAGGCTACACCTTC. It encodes CASTTQPEFRGYTF.